This TCR beta chain emerged from a study of blood T cell repertoires in COVID-19. As for the study in general: The United States, Italy and Spain supplied acute and convalescent COVID-19 samples. T cells, B-cell-depleted T cells, or PBMCs supplied cDNA or gDNA.

Trimming removed 5 bases from V and 7 bases from J; junction bases left unmatched: 9. The CDR3 extends over 17 amino acids. Germline CDR1 reads MDHEN; CDR2 reads SYDVKM. In the authors' methods: Scientists estimated how many nucleated cells there were by amplifying reference gene primers. The repertoire was sequenced with immunoSEQ multiplex PCR; TCRdb's copy has only in-frame clones and lacks some. V, J and clone size reflect that table, while D and trimming were determined from the DNA. The sample includes 130,000 or so clones, around 89% seen only once; the top ten take about a tenth. The chain combines TRBV28 with TRBJ2-1; TRBD2 matches at 15 bases. The sample consisted of peripheral blood. This TCR came from a man aged 50-59 years with acute or convalescent COVID-19. The DNA of the CDR3 is TGTGCCAGCAGTGCCTGGACTAGCGGGAGGGCCCGGAATGAGCAGTTCTTC. It codes for CASSAWTSGRARNEQFF.